The 10 T cell receptor beta chains below come from one sample, sequenced in a study of spatial heterogeneity in lung cancer. As to time point: blood at routine non-recurrence follow-up after resection. Frozen PBMC, nontumor lung or tumor provided whole RNA, which was sequenced unsorted. TCRdb reprocessed the 5' RACE reads with MiXCR, giving one entry per CDR3 protein. The sample has about 120,000 distinct CDR3 sequences, 12% seen once. Sequenced here: PBMCs, sampled at follow-up. The receptors were sampled from a male donor with early-stage non-small cell lung cancer.

The chain employs TRBV4-1 and TRBJ2-1; D is unresolved. Trimming pared 0 bases from V and 0 bases from J, leaving 9 bases between. There are 16 residues in the CDR3. Looked up from germline, CDR1 is MGHRA and CDR2 is YSYEKL. CDR3: CASSQEDFSSYNEQFF. CDR3 nucleotides: TGCGCCAGCAGCCAAGAAGACTTTAGCTCCTACAATGAGCAGTTCTTC.

This clonotype was counted only a few times. The chain recombines TRBV3-1 with TRBJ2-5; 7 nucleotides line up with TRBD2. V lost 1 base to trimming and J lost 1 base; unmatched junction nucleotides: 0. The CDR3 totals 14 residues. CDR1 LGHDT and CDR2 YNNKEL come from the germline V gene (reference sequence). The CDR3 loop is CASSQAGGQETQYF. DNA of the CDR3: TGTGCCAGCAGCCAAGCGGGGGGCCAAGAGACCCAGTACTTC.

The chain uses TRBV28 and TRBJ1-1; 7 bases map to TRBD1. Germline V gene data show CDR1 as MDHEN and CDR2 as SYDVKM. V was pared by 3 bases and J by 0 bases, with 4 bases of the junction left unmatched. The CDR3 spans 15 residues. CDR3 loop: CASSLLTGVNTEAFF. The CDR3 region has the DNA TGTGCCAGCAGTTTGCTTACAGGGGTGAACACTGAAGCTTTCTTT.

In this sample, this clonotype turned up a few times. Written as DNA, the CDR3 is TGTGCCAGCAGTTACTCGGCACTAGCGGGGGGGCGAAGCTCCTACAATGAGCAGTTCTTC. Translation: CASSYSALAGGRSSYNEQFF. V and J are TRBV6-2 or TRBV6-3 and TRBJ2-1, with 13 bases lining up with TRBD2. Germline V gives CDR1 MNHEY, CDR2 SVGEGT. J was trimmed by 0 bases and V by 0 bases; bases with no gene match: 8. This CDR3 comprises 20 residues.

The chain is built from TRBV6-2 or TRBV6-3 and TRBJ2-1, with D perhaps matching TRBD1 or TRBD2 (5 bases each). In germline, CDR1 is MNHEY, CDR2 SVGEGT. Trimming took off 7 bases at V and 7 bases at J, with 23 bases between the two ends. The CDR3 loop spans 16 amino acids. The CDR3 coding sequence is TGTGCCAGCACCTCGATCGGGGCCCCGGTACGGAATGAGCAGTTCTTC. It codes for CASTSIGAPVRNEQFF.

This clonotype showed up just a few times. CDR3 in DNA: TGTGCCAGCAGGCCTACCGGGACAGAAAATTCACCCCTCCACTTT. This gives the protein CASRPTGTENSPLHF. The chain has TRBV2 and TRBJ1-6; 7 bases are shared with TRBD1. J lost 7 bases, V lost 6 bases, and 9 bases had no gene match. This CDR3 comprises 15 residues. CDR1 SNHLY and CDR2 FYNNEI come from the germline V gene.

At least ten counts were recorded for this clonotype. This chain uses TRBV11-2 with TRBJ1-5; D is uncertain. This CDR3 is 13 amino acids long. Trimming removed 0 bases from V and 13 bases from J, with 13 bases in between. Germline assignment: CDR1 SGHAT and CDR2 FQNNGV. The CDR3 DNA sequence: TGTGCCAGCAGCTTAGAGCCCCAAGGCTCGCAGCATTTT. This gives the protein CASSLEPQGSQHF. Full variable domain (rest looked up from reference TRBV11-2 and TRBJ1-5): EAGVAQSPRYKIIEKRQSVAFWCNPISGHATLYWYQQILGQGPKLLIQFQNNGVVDDSQLPKDRFSAERLKGVDSTLKIQPAKLEDSAVYLCASSLEPQGSQHFGDGTRLSIL.

This clonotype has a handful of counts. The rearrangement uses TRBV18 and TRBJ1-1; the D gene is possibly TRBD1 (6 bases). In germline, CDR1 is KGHSH, CDR2 LQKENI. CDR3 length equals 16 residues. Trimming cost V 5 bases and J 1 base, with 17 bases left between them. The CDR3 region has the DNA TGTGCCAGCTCATCAGTACCACAGGGAACGAACACTGAAGCTTTCTTT. This sequence encodes CASSSVPQGTNTEAFF.

The J gene is TRBJ2-7, the V gene TRBV7-2; D might be TRBD2 (5 bases). The CDR3 contains 15 residues. V was pared by 6 bases and J by 4 bases, with 19 bases between. CDR1 SGHTA and CDR2 FQGNSA come from the germline V gene. The CDR3 sequence is CASRQLDLSTYEQYF. For the CDR3, the DNA is TGTGCCAGCAGGCAACTAGATCTCTCAACGTACGAGCAGTACTTC.

This clonotype was seen a handful of times. The chain couples TRBV2 to TRBJ2-5, with TRBD2 matching 13 bases. V shed 7 bases, J shed 3 bases, and the junction held 5 bases outside the gene matches. This CDR3 has 15 residues. The germline V gene has CDR1 SNHLY and CDR2 FYNNEI. In DNA, the CDR3 is TGTGCCAGCAACGGCGGACTAGCGGGGGAAGAGACCCAGTACTTC. Its translation: CASNGGLAGEETQYF. Drawing the rest from reference TRBV2 and TRBJ2-5, the complete variable domain is EPEVTQTPSHQVTQMGQEVILRCVPISNHLYFYWYRQILGQKVEFLVSFYNNEISEKSEIFDDQFSVERPDGSNFTLKIRSTKLEDSAMYFCASNGGLAGEETQYFGPGTRLLVL.